The 24 T cell receptor beta chains below come from one sample, sequenced in a study of T-cell memory formation after mild COVID-19. In TCRdb, the 5' RACE reads were re-called with MiXCR into one record per CDR3 protein. The data show more than 14,000 distinct CDR3 sequences, about 20% seen once. The source material was PBMCs or a T cell subset sorted from them (not recorded which). All receptors derive from a man aged 18 to 29 who had mild COVID-19 (a few samples of this study predate the infection). Cell type and time point are not known.

This clonotype appeared many times. V is TRBV18 and J is TRBJ2-7; no reliable D call. Trimming removed 5 bases at V and 4 bases at J, with 6 bases between. The CDR3 contains 11 residues. The germline gives CDR1 KGHSH, CDR2 LQKENI. This CDR3 reads CASSSDYEQYF. CDR3 in DNA: TGTGCCAGCTCATCTGATTACGAGCAGTACTTC. The full variable domain, in which reference TRBV18 and TRBJ2-7 provide the parts outside the CDR3, is NAGVMQNPRHLVRRRGQEARLRCSPMKGHSHVYWYRQLPEEGLKFMVYLQKENIIDESGMPKERFSAEFPKEGPSILRIQQVVRGDSAAYFCASSSDYEQYFGPGTRLTVT.

The chain uses TRBV7-6 and TRBJ1-1, with D uncertain. The CDR3 runs to 13 residues. Trimming cost V 1 base and J 0 bases, with 3 bases left between them. CDR1 and CDR2 (germline): SGHVS, FNYEAQ. CDR3 region: CASSLDVNTEAFF. The CDR3 coding sequence is TGTGCCAGCAGCTTAGACGTGAACACTGAAGCTTTCTTT.

This clonotype appeared many times. The rearrangement links TRBV10-3 to TRBJ1-1, with D tentatively TRBD1 (6 bases). Germline CDR1 reads ENHRY; CDR2 reads SYGVKD. Trimming removed 0 bases from V and 0 bases from J, with 14 bases in between. The CDR3 has 17 amino acids. CDR3 in DNA: TGTGCCATCAGTGAGTCAAACAACGGACAGTTGAACACTGAAGCTTTCTTT. This codes for CAISESNNGQLNTEAFF.

This clonotype was detected ten times or more. This chain connects TRBV27 to TRBJ1-2, with D perhaps matching TRBD1 (5 bases). CDR3 length: 15 amino acids. V was cut by 9 bases and J by 5 bases, with 22 bases left in between. Germline values: CDR1 MNHEY, CDR2 SMNVEV (reference sequence). CDR3 coding DNA: TGTGCCAGTTCGCCCGGATTGGAGAAGGGGTATGGCTACACCTTC. It codes for CASSPGLEKGYGYTF.

This clonotype occurred many times. The V and J genes are TRBV7-9 and TRBJ1-2, with a tentative D call TRBD1 (5 bases). V was cut by 1 base and J by 5 bases, with 5 bases left in between. Germline V gives CDR1 SEHNR, CDR2 FQNEAQ (reference sequence). There are 12 residues in the CDR3. The CDR3 region is CASSLGGYGYTF. The DNA for the CDR3 is TGTGCCAGCAGCTTAGGGGGGTATGGCTACACCTTC.

The V call is TRBV10-3, the J call TRBJ2-1; D may match TRBD1 or TRBD2 (7 bases each). Germline CDR1 is ENHRY and CDR2 is SYGVKD. The CDR3 runs 16 residues. With 10 bases removed from V and 5 bases from J, the gap between germline ends came to 24 bases. CDR3 DNA sequence: TGTGCCACCAGGGGGGGGGCGAGCGGGCCCCACAATGAGCAGTTCTTC. This translates into CATRGGASGPHNEQFF.

This clonotype was picked up many times. V usage is TRBV20-1 and J usage is TRBJ2-7, with 10 bases aligning to TRBD1. V was pared by 6 bases and J by 4 bases, with 6 bases of the junction left unmatched. Per the germline V gene, CDR1 is DFQATT and CDR2 is SNEGSKA (reference sequence). The CDR3 sequence is 13 residues long. The CDR3 DNA follows: TGCAGTGCCACCCGGGACAGGGGTTACGAGCAGTACGTC. It translates to CSATRDRGYEQYV.

This clonotype was detected ten times or more. The chain recombines TRBV18 with TRBJ2-7; 7 bases line up with TRBD2. Per the germline V gene, CDR1 is KGHSH and CDR2 is LQKENI. The CDR3 spans 14 residues. J lost 5 bases, V lost 6 bases, and 10 bases had no gene match. This CDR3 is CASSWKGGADEQYF. In DNA, the CDR3 is TGTGCCAGCTCCTGGAAGGGAGGGGCAGACGAGCAGTACTTC. Looking up the rest from reference TRBV18 and TRBJ2-7 gives the full variable domain: NAGVMQNPRHLVRRRGQEARLRCSPMKGHSHVYWYRQLPEEGLKFMVYLQKENIIDESGMPKERFSAEFPKEGPSILRIQQVVRGDSAAYFCASSWKGGADEQYFGPGTRLTVT.

This clonotype came up many times. This chain connects TRBV5-6 to TRBJ2-7, with 9 positions matching TRBD1. CDR3 size: 14 residues. Germline CDR1 is SGHDT and CDR2 is YYEEEE. J was trimmed by 3 bases and V by 5 bases; bases with no gene match: 6. CDR3 sequence reads: CASSSGQGSYEQYF. The CDR3, as DNA: TGTGCCAGCAGTTCGGGACAGGGTAGCTACGAGCAGTACTTC.

This clonotype has ten or more counts. The V and J genes are TRBV4-3 and TRBJ1-1; no clear D. V lost 0 bases and J 1 base, leaving 6 bases between the germline ends. The CDR3 is 14 amino acids. CDR1 and CDR2 from the germline V gene are LGHNA and YSLEER. CDR3 nucleotides: TGCGCCAGCAGCCAAGATAGTTGGAACACTGAAGCTTTCTTT. Amino acids: CASSQDSWNTEAFF.

This clonotype showed up many times. The V and J genes are TRBV10-3 and TRBJ2-5, with 10 bases fitting TRBD2. The J segment lost 4 bases and the V segment lost 5 bases, leaving 4 bases of the junction unmatched. There are 14 residues in the CDR3. Germline-derived CDR1 and CDR2 are ENHRY and SYGVKD. The CDR3 DNA reads TGTGCCATCAGTCCAAGCGGGGGGGCAGAGACCCAGTACTTC. This encodes CAISPSGGAETQYF.

Notes on this clonotype: An end of the junction does not agree with germline; a read error may underlie this. The chain combines TRBV7-7 with TRBJ2-5; the match to TRBD1 covers 10 bases. The CDR3 consists of 15 residues. Germline CDR1 is SSHAT and CDR2 is FNYEAQ (reference sequence). The CDR3 loop is CASSLGQGRRETQYF. In DNA, the CDR3 is TGTGCTAGCAGCTTGGGACAGGGGCGCCGGGAGACCCAGTACTTC. The entire variable domain, with the rest obtained from reference TRBV7-7 and TRBJ2-5, is as follows: GAGVSQSPRYKVTKRGQDVTLRCDPISSHATLYWYQQALGQGPEFLTYFNYEAQPDKSGLPSDRFSAERPEGSISTLTIQRTEQRDSAMYRCASSLGQGRRETQYFGPGTRLLVL.

This clonotype was counted ten times or more. V gene TRBV6-5 combines with J gene TRBJ2-5; D is unclear. Trimming took 1 base from V and 7 from J, leaving 4 bases between them. In germline, CDR1 is MNHEY, CDR2 SVGAGI. The CDR3 totals 11 residues. CDR3 sequence: CASSYYPTQYF. DNA for the CDR3: TGTGCCAGCAGTTACTACCCGACCCAGTACTTC.

This clonotype was found many times. The chain uses TRBV7-9 and TRBJ2-5; 10 bases map to TRBD2. Germline assignment: CDR1 SEHNR and CDR2 FQNEAQ (reference sequence). The length of the CDR3 is 15 residues. Germline trimming cut 7 bases from V and 0 bases from J; bases unmatched to any gene: 5. The CDR3 spells CASTLGLAHQETQYF. The CDR3 DNA is TGTGCCAGCACCCTGGGACTAGCGCACCAAGAGACCCAGTACTTC.

This clonotype was counted a few times. This chain joins TRBV3-1 and TRBJ2-7, with TRBD1 identical over 7 bases. Germline CDR1 LGHDT, CDR2 YNNKEL (reference sequence). CDR3 length: 14 amino acids. With 6 bases clipped from V and 3 bases from J, the junction kept 8 bases outside the gene matches. CDR3: CASRPTGIDYEQYF. As DNA, the CDR3 is TGTGCCAGCAGACCGACAGGGATAGACTACGAGCAGTACTTC.

This clonotype was counted many times. The chain joins TRBV7-3 to TRBJ2-2; 10 nucleotides match TRBD2. The CDR3 is made up of 17 amino acids. J lost 2 bases, V lost 1 base, and 4 bases had no gene match. CDR1 and CDR2 (germline): SGHTA, FQGTGA. The CDR3 DNA is TGTGCCAGCAGCTTAATAGTAGCGGGGGGTAACACCGGGGAGCTGTTTTTT. This translates into CASSLIVAGGNTGELFF.

This clonotype has at least ten counts. This chain connects TRBV7-7 to TRBJ1-1; D unclear. Germline CDR1 SSHAT, CDR2 FNYEAQ (reference sequence). The CDR3 covers 13 residues. V was cut by 5 bases and J by 1 base, with 8 bases left in between. The CDR3 nucleotides are TGTGCCAGCAGCCGGGTGGAGAACACTGAAGCTTTCTTT. This sequence encodes CASSRVENTEAFF.

This clonotype was seen ten or more times. The chain has TRBV20-1 and TRBJ2-5, with 8 bases fitting TRBD2. The length of the CDR3 is 15 residues. V dropped 3 bases and J dropped 5; count of bases not matched to a gene: 11. The germline V gene has CDR1 DFQATT and CDR2 SNEGSKA (reference sequence). The CDR3 here is CSASGTGGPWETQYF. The CDR3 nucleotides are TGCAGTGCTAGTGGAACGGGGGGGCCATGGGAGACCCAGTACTTC.

The chain couples TRBV7-6 to TRBJ1-4; possibly TRBD1 for D (6 bases). Trimming left V 5 bases short and J 8 bases short, with 24 bases between. The CDR3 length is 17 residues. CDR1 and CDR2 (germline): SGHVS, FNYEAQ. The CDR3 here is CASSSSGQGFSYEKLFF. The CDR3 DNA reads TGTGCCAGCAGCAGCTCAGGGCAGGGGTTTTCATACGAAAAACTGTTTTTT.

In this sample, this clonotype turned up many times. The V and J genes are TRBV14 and TRBJ1-1; 8 bases map to TRBD1. Germline loops: CDR1 SGHDN, CDR2 FVKESK. The length of the CDR3 is 17 residues. V shed 2 bases, J shed 1 base, and the junction held 9 bases outside the gene matches. CDR3 residues: CASSQLQTGEGNTEAFF. The CDR3 nucleotides read TGTGCCAGCAGCCAACTTCAGACAGGGGAGGGGAACACTGAAGCTTTCTTT.

This clonotype was detected many times. The chain carries TRBV4-3 and TRBJ1-1; D gene unclear. CDR1 and CDR2 (germline): LGHNA, YSLEER. The V and J ends lost 0 bases and 0 bases respectively, with 14 bases between them. CDR3 length: 17 amino acids. As DNA, the CDR3 is TGCGCCAGCAGCCAAGATTTGTGGAGAAACTTGAACACTGAAGCTTTCTTT. Protein: CASSQDLWRNLNTEAFF.

This clonotype was detected many times. The rearrangement joins TRBV27 to TRBJ2-1; maybe TRBD1 (6 bases). The germline V gene encodes CDR1 MNHEY and CDR2 SMNVEV (reference sequence). V lost 11 bases and J 10 bases, leaving 24 bases between the germline ends. The CDR3 covers 14 residues. The CDR3, as DNA: TGTGCCTCCAGCATTGGGGTGGGGGCTGGCGAGCAGTTCTTC. This sequence encodes CASSIGVGAGEQFF.

This clonotype came up many times. CDR3 amino acids: CASSSPTGGHNEQFF. CDR3 bases: TGTGCCAGCAGCTCTCCAACGGGGGGCCACAATGAGCAGTTCTTC. The chain employs TRBV7-9 and TRBJ2-1; perhaps TRBD2 as D (7 bases). This CDR3 contains 15 residues. Germline V gives CDR1 SEHNR, CDR2 FQNEAQ (reference sequence). V was pared by 4 bases and J by 5 bases, with 15 bases between.

This clonotype was detected many times. The rearrangement links TRBV4-3 to TRBJ2-3; D call uncertain. The ends were cut back, 1 base at V and 4 bases at J, with 12 bases in the middle. The CDR3 covers 15 residues. The germline V gene has CDR1 LGHNA and CDR2 YSLEER. The CDR3 region is CASSQVNLRPDTQYF. CDR3 DNA sequence: TGCGCCAGCAGCCAAGTGAACCTCCGGCCAGATACGCAGTATTTT.